This T cell receptor beta chain originates from a study of blood T cells in healthy people across ages. Whole-study results and caveats: Naive and antigen-experienced cells could not be conclusively compared, given unsorted PBMCs. It was found that TCR beta diversity correlated strongly with the percentage of naive T cells.

To note about this clonotype: Its antigen is not identified. At one boundary the junction diverges from the germline segment, which might be a read error.

Alongside a J-beta primer mix, a sample-barcoded 5' primer served in a second PCR lasting roughly 7 to 11 cycles. A tag from a template-switch adaptor with 12 random nucleotides marked each cDNA molecule. TCRdb called the 5' RACE reads again in MiXCR, with one record for every CDR3 protein. The sample holds about 680,000 distinct CDR3 sequences, over 45% seen once. Researchers isolated at least 7 million PBMCs per sample. Per the germline V gene, CDR1 is LGHNA and CDR2 is YNFKEQ. This CDR3 has 14 amino acids. The TCR was taken from a woman aged 55-69 years in good health. The sequenced sample consisted of blood. The chain uses TRBV4-2 and TRBJ1-5; TRBD1 is a possible D gene (5 bases). Here the CDR3 reads CASSQDGGNQPLHF. CDR3 DNA sequence: TGTGCCAGCAGCCAAGATGGGGGAAATCAGCCCCTGCATTTT.